This T cell receptor beta chain was captured in a study of blood T cell repertoires in COVID-19. Libraries were prepared by immunoSEQ multiplex PCR; TCRdb keeps only in-frame clonotypes and omits some of them. The data hold fewer than 200,000 clones, with over 75% observed a single time. V was pared by 3 bases and J by 4 bases, with 3 bases of the junction left unmatched. The germline V gene has CDR1 SGHRS and CDR2 YFSETQ. This CDR3 has 13 residues. This clonotype originated in a man between 60 and 75 years old who had recovered from COVID-19. The sequencing input was peripheral blood. V gene TRBV5-1 combines with J gene TRBJ1-2, with 7 bases aligning to TRBD1. The CDR3 reads CASSWDSSYGYTF. The CDR3 region has the DNA TGCGCCAGCAGCTGGGACAGCTCCTATGGCTACACCTTC.